The next 5 T cell receptor beta chains were all read from a single sample in a study of vaccination and CD4 T cells after COVID-19 (dated by TCRdb to the early 2020s). These receptors have no known antigen. The treatment or condition label for this specimen denotes: roughly ten-day PBMC culture with coronavirus spike peptide pools or control peptides (ViraFEST assay). CD4+ T cells from unexposed donors were collected before the COVID-19 pandemic (2011-2018). Receptors were amplified or captured by PCR. Sequencing instrument: Illumina iSeq 100. At the Johns Hopkins FTIC core, DNA from the cultured CD4+ T cells underwent TCR sequencing with the Oncomine TCR Beta short-read assay. The public reads were reanalyzed by TCRdb: fastp trimming at Q25, MiXCR alignment, in-frame beta chains only. Here each entry gathers all rows of one CDR3 protein and keeps the most common genes and DNA. Within this sample are 3,500 to 4,500 distinct CDR3 sequences, with under 30% of them counted one time only. Clones ranked in the top ten supply roughly 15% of the sample.

What was sequenced was CD4+ T cells from blood, cultured in vitro. The receptors were sampled from a human donor in good health.

This rearrangement joins TRBV3-1 to TRBJ2-7; a weak D match, TRBD2 (6 bases). Between the trimmed V and J ends, which lost 3 bases and 3 bases, there was a span of 9 bases. The germline V gene has CDR1 LGHDT and CDR2 YNNKEL (reference sequence). The CDR3 consists of 13 residues. The CDR3 DNA reads TGTGCCAGCAGCCAGGGACTGATCTACGAGCAGTACTTC. This gives the protein CASSQGLIYEQYF.

CDR3 coding DNA: TGTGCCAGCAGTGTCCCGGGGGGAGACACCGGGGAGCTGTTTTTT. Protein product: CASSVPGGDTGELFF. The gene calls are TRBV6-1 and TRBJ2-2; TRBD2 aligns across 7 bases. Germline-derived CDR1 and CDR2 are MNHNS and SASEGT. The CDR3 loop spans 15 amino acids. The junction had 5 bases not matched to a gene; V was cut back by 4 bases and J by 3 bases.

CDR3 nucleotides: TGTGCCTGGAGTAGGACCTACGAGCAGTACTTC. It yields the protein CAWSRTYEQYF. The V call is TRBV30, the J call TRBJ2-7, with D uncertain. The V and J ends lost 2 bases and 2 bases respectively, with 4 bases between them. The CDR3 contains 11 residues. CDR1 GTSNPN and CDR2 SVGIG come from the germline V gene (reference sequence).

This chain joins TRBV7-2 and TRBJ1-4, with D maybe TRBD1 (5 bases). The CDR3 has 12 residues. The V gene's germline CDR1 is SGHTA and CDR2 FQGNSA. The V gene lost 5 bases and the J gene lost 7 bases, with 8 bases spanning the gap. CDR3 protein: CASSRRGEKLFF. The CDR3, as DNA: TGTGCCAGCAGCCGGAGGGGTGAAAAACTGTTTTTT.

The chain recombines TRBV3-1 with TRBJ1-2, with D unclear. The CDR3 is 14 residues long. The germline V and J ends were trimmed by 1 base and 3 bases, with 9 bases remaining between them. The germline V gene has CDR1 LGHDT and CDR2 YNNKEL (reference sequence). This CDR3 is CASSQVTRDYGYTF. CDR3 DNA sequence: TGTGCCAGCAGCCAAGTTACCCGAGACTATGGCTACACCTTC.